The 32 T cell receptor beta chains in this list originate from one sample, sequenced in a study of T cell responses to AZD1222 COVID-19 vaccine. Profiled with immunoSEQ multiplex PCR; TCRdb holds only in-frame clones, not every one. The sample consists of tens of thousands of clones, 85% to 90% of them appearing once. This sample comprised peripheral blood, obtained 28 days after the second AZD1222 dose. The receptor source for this set is an adult who received the AZD1222 COVID-19 vaccine.

The V call is TRBV18, the J call TRBJ2-5; 9 bases align to TRBD1. The CDR3 loop spans 15 amino acids. CDR1 KGHSH and CDR2 LQKENI come from the germline V gene. V lost 1 base and J lost 5; bases outside the gene matches: 5. CDR3 sequence: CASSPQQGARETQYF. The CDR3 nucleotides read TGTGCCAGCTCACCACAACAGGGGGCCCGGGAGACCCAGTACTTC.

In its sample, this clone was seen once. The chain has TRBV9 and TRBJ1-2; D is undetermined. The CDR3 has 16 amino acids. V was shortened by 6 bases and J by 5 bases, with 23 bases between the two germline ends. The germline V gene has CDR1 SGDLS and CDR2 YYNGEE. CDR3: CASTRSPEPDPYGYTF. The CDR3 coding sequence is TGTGCCAGCACCCGATCTCCAGAGCCAGATCCATATGGCTACACCTTC. Together with reference TRBV9 and TRBJ1-2, the CDR3 gives the full variable domain: DSGVTQTPKHLITATGQRVTLRCSPRSGDLSVYWYQQSLDQGLQFLIQYYNGEERAKGNILERFSAQQFPDLHSELNLSSLELGDSALYFCASTRSPEPDPYGYTFGSGTRLTVV.

The chain joins TRBV27 to TRBJ1-1, with 7 bases fitting TRBD1. The CDR3 has 15 amino acids. CDR1 and CDR2 from the germline V gene are MNHEY and SMNVEV (reference sequence). Unmatched junction bases numbered 7, after V lost 6 bases and J lost 0 bases. The CDR3 DNA is TGTGCCAGCAGCACCTGGGACAGCTTGAACACTGAAGCTTTCTTT. Translation: CASSTWDSLNTEAFF.

The CDR3 DNA is TGTGCCACCAGCAGAGATCATCCGGGGACCCATAATTCACCCCTCCACTTT. It specifies CATSRDHPGTHNSPLHF. The V gene is TRBV15, the J gene TRBJ1-6; possible D gene TRBD1, 5 bases. CDR1 and CDR2 (germline): LNHNV, YYDKDF (reference sequence). V was clipped by 0 bases and J by 5 bases, with 14 bases between them. CDR3 length: 17 amino acids.

This sequence joins TRBV19 and TRBJ1-1; 8 bases map to TRBD1. With 3 bases clipped from V and 1 base from J, the junction kept 1 base outside the gene matches. Looked up from germline, CDR1 is LNHDA and CDR2 is SQIVND (reference sequence). CDR3 length: 14 amino acids. The CDR3 reads CASSIGTGNTEAFF. As DNA, the CDR3 is TGTGCCAGTAGTATTGGGACAGGGAACACTGAAGCTTTCTTT.

This chain uses TRBV9 with TRBJ1-1, with TRBD1 matching 8 bases. Germline CDR1 SGDLS, CDR2 YYNGEE. V lost 3 bases to trimming and J lost 5 bases; unmatched junction nucleotides: 6. This CDR3 region has 14 residues. CDR3 bases: TGTGCCAGCAGCGGACGACAGGGGAGGACTGAAGCTTTCTTT. The encoded protein is CASSGRQGRTEAFF.

The V call is TRBV3-1 (or the pseudogene TRBV3-2), the J call TRBJ2-1; TRBD2 matches 8 bases. The V gene end was trimmed by 4 bases and the J gene end by 7 bases; junction bases not matched to a gene: 9. CDR3 length: 15 residues. The germline V gene has CDR1 LGHDT and CDR2 YNNKEL (reference sequence). The chain's CDR3 is CASSLLRGASNEQFF. The CDR3 DNA reads as TGTGCCAGCAGCCTTCTGCGGGGGGCCTCAAATGAGCAGTTCTTC.

The rearrangement uses TRBV11-1 and TRBJ2-1, with D tentatively TRBD1 (5 bases). CDR1 is SGHAT, CDR2 FQDESV, per germline (reference sequence). The CDR3 has 16 residues. V lost 5 bases and J 0 bases, leaving 14 bases between the germline ends. CDR3 residues: CASSPQARSSYNEQFF. In DNA form, the CDR3 reads TGTGCCAGCAGCCCACAGGCCCGCAGCTCCTACAATGAGCAGTTCTTC.

The chain uses TRBV15 and TRBJ1-5; D uncertain. Trimming left V 3 bases short and J 6 bases short, with 9 bases between. Germline V gives CDR1 LNHNV, CDR2 YYDKDF (reference sequence). This CDR3 comprises 13 residues. The CDR3, as DNA: TGTGCCACCAGCAGTGAGAGGGTTCAGCCCCAGCATTTT. Its translation is CATSSERVQPQHF.

The chain joins TRBV12-3 or TRBV12-4 to TRBJ1-5; D is unresolved. The V end was cut by 8 bases, the J end by 7 bases, with 9 bases between. The CDR3 extends over 11 amino acids. The CDR3 reads CASGVGQPQHF. In DNA, the CDR3 is TGTGCCAGCGGGGTAGGACAGCCCCAGCATTTT.

V and J are TRBV24-1 and TRBJ1-5; D is ambiguous. This CDR3 has 13 amino acids. Germline V gives CDR1 KGHDR, CDR2 SFDVKD. Trimming stripped 4 bases from V and 7 bases from J, with 10 bases between. The CDR3 region has the DNA TGTGCCACCAGTGAGGGCGCTGGACAGCCCCAGCATTTT. This gives the protein CATSEGAGQPQHF.

The chain is built from TRBV5-1 and TRBJ1-1, with D possibly matching TRBD1 (6 bases). Looked up from germline, CDR1 is SGHRS and CDR2 is YFSETQ. CDR3 length equals 11 residues. With 2 bases removed from V and 10 bases from J, the gap between germline ends came to 9 bases. The DNA for the CDR3 is TGCGCCAGCAGCTTCAGGGGAGTAGCTTTCTTT. It yields the protein CASSFRGVAFF.

The V and J genes are TRBV7-9 and TRBJ1-1; D unresolved. V lost 6 bases and J lost 1, with 9 bases in between. Germline CDR1 reads SEHNR; CDR2 reads FQNEAQ (reference sequence). This CDR3 region has 13 residues. The CDR3 spells CASRPLGNTEAFF. CDR3 DNA: TGTGCCAGCAGACCCCTGGGGAACACTGAAGCTTTCTTT.

The chain carries TRBV5-1 and TRBJ1-3; perhaps TRBD1 as D (6 bases). The CDR3 extends over 15 amino acids. Germline V gene data show CDR1 as SGHRS and CDR2 as YFSETQ. V lost 4 bases and J lost 3, with 14 bases in between. DNA of the CDR3: TGCGCCAGCAGCCCAGACACAGGGTTTGGAAACACCATATATTTT. It encodes CASSPDTGFGNTIYF.

The genes are TRBV4-1 and TRBJ2-5; 9 bases line up with TRBD1. J gave up 1 base and V 4 bases, and 13 bases lay outside the gene matches. This CDR3 is 18 amino acids long. Germline values: CDR1 MGHRA, CDR2 YSYEKL. This CDR3 reads CASSRIGPLTGGQETQYF. Written as DNA, the CDR3 is TGCGCCAGCAGCCGCATTGGCCCACTGACAGGGGGCCAAGAGACCCAGTACTTC.

The chain's CDR3 is CASSPEADSYNEQFF. The CDR3 nucleotides read TGCGCCAGCAGCCCCGAAGCGGATTCCTACAATGAGCAGTTCTTC. The chain has TRBV5-1 and TRBJ2-1, with a weak D call TRBD2 (5 bases). This CDR3 is built from 15 residues. Trimming removed 4 bases at V and 1 base at J, with 12 bases between. The V gene's germline CDR1 is SGHRS and CDR2 YFSETQ.

This chain links TRBV9 with TRBJ2-5; D uncertain. Germline values: CDR1 SGDLS, CDR2 YYNGEE. Trimming pared 1 base from V and 3 bases from J, leaving 13 bases between. This CDR3 spans 15 amino acids. CDR3 in DNA: TGTGCCAGCAGCGTAACTTGGGGTTTCGAAGAGACCCAGTACTTC. Its translation is CASSVTWGFEETQYF.

The chain is built from TRBV4-3 and TRBJ1-2; 8 bases fit TRBD1. This CDR3 comprises 16 residues. The junction had 7 bases not matched to a gene; V was cut back by 0 bases and J by 4 bases. Germline CDR1 LGHNA, CDR2 YSLEER. The CDR3 nucleotides are TGCGCCAGCAGCCAAGAAAGGGGACAGGCGATCTATGGCTACACCTTC. It is translated as CASSQERGQAIYGYTF.

The chain links TRBV28 to TRBJ1-5; maybe TRBD1 (6 bases). Trimming pared 8 bases from V and 1 base from J, leaving 18 bases between. The germline CDR1 and CDR2 sequences are MDHEN and SYDVKM. There are 16 residues in the CDR3. DNA of the CDR3: TGTGCCAGCCTCACGGAGGGGCAGGGGAGCAATCAGCCCCAGCATTTT. It translates to CASLTEGQGSNQPQHF. The whole variable domain, filled in from reference TRBV28 and TRBJ1-5, reads DVKVTQSSRYLVKRTGEKVFLECVQDMDHENMFWYRQDPGLGLRLIYFSYDVKMKEKGDIPEGYSVSREKKERFSLILESASTNQTSMYLCASLTEGQGSNQPQHFGDGTRLSIL.

The chain couples TRBV29-1 to TRBJ2-1; 7 nucleotides match TRBD1. The CDR3 contains 13 residues. J gave up 6 bases and V 3 bases, and 5 bases lay outside the gene matches. CDR1 and CDR2 from the germline V gene are SQVTM and ANQGSEA. The CDR3 sequence: CSVDRTGSNEQFF. CDR3 DNA: TGCAGCGTTGATCGGACAGGTAGCAATGAGCAGTTCTTC.

This clone was found a few times. The gene calls are TRBV5-1 and TRBJ2-1; TRBD2 agrees at 10 bases. Unmatched junction bases numbered 13, after V lost 4 bases and J lost 3 bases. This CDR3 is built from 18 residues. CDR1 is SGHRS and CDR2 is YFSETQ in the germline V gene. CDR3 sequence reads: CASSPGLAILVGYNEQFF. The CDR3 DNA is TGCGCCAGCAGCCCGGGACTAGCGATCCTGGTAGGCTACAATGAGCAGTTCTTC.

The chain links TRBV3-1 (or the pseudogene TRBV3-2) to TRBJ2-1; D possibly matches TRBD1 or TRBD2 (5 bases each). The CDR3 length is 16 residues. Germline V gene sequence: CDR1 LGHDT, CDR2 YNNKEL (reference sequence). Trimming removed 4 bases at V and 6 bases at J, with 19 bases between. The CDR3 sequence is CASSRQLTGRINEQFF. CDR3 bases: TGTGCCAGCAGCCGCCAACTTACGGGGCGAATCAATGAGCAGTTCTTC.

V is TRBV19 and J is TRBJ1-6; D call uncertain. Germline V gene lookup returns CDR1 LNHDA and CDR2 SQIVND (reference sequence). This CDR3 has 15 amino acids. V was clipped by 3 bases and J by 8 bases, with 14 bases between them. The CDR3 region is CASSILRGEDSPLHF. The CDR3 bases are TGTGCCAGTAGTATCCTCCGGGGAGAGGATTCACCCCTCCACTTT.

The gene calls are TRBV11-2 and TRBJ2-1; 13 bases match TRBD2. The CDR3 is made up of 17 amino acids. Germline CDR1 reads SGHAT; CDR2 reads FQNNGV. V trimming: 5 bases; J trimming: 4 bases; junction bases outside the gene matches: 8. CDR3 DNA: TGTGCCAGCAGCCTCATAATACTAGCGGGAGGGTACAATGAGCAGTTCTTC. Its translation: CASSLIILAGGYNEQFF.

V is TRBV5-1 and J is TRBJ2-2, with D maybe TRBD1 (5 bases). Germline V gene sequence: CDR1 SGHRS, CDR2 YFSETQ. V was cut by 0 bases and J by 6 bases, with 12 bases left in between. The CDR3 is 15 amino acids. CDR3 in amino acids: CASSLVAGAAGELFF. The CDR3 nucleotides are TGCGCCAGCAGCTTGGTCGCTGGGGCCGCCGGGGAGCTGTTTTTT.

The V and J genes are TRBV19 and TRBJ2-1; unclear D gene. The CDR3 is 11 residues long. Trimming removed 8 bases at V and 3 bases at J, with 5 bases between. The germline V gene encodes CDR1 LNHDA and CDR2 SQIVND (reference sequence). The CDR3 DNA follows: TGTGCCAGTTGCAGCTACAATGAGCAGTTCTTC. This gives the protein CASCSYNEQFF. Combining the CDR3 with reference TRBV19 and TRBJ2-1 gives the whole variable domain DGGITQSPKYLFRKEGQNVTLSCEQNLNHDAMYWYRQDPGQGLRLIYYSQIVNDFQKGDIAEGYSVSREKKESFPLTVTSAQKNPTAFYLCASCSYNEQFFGPGTRLTVL.

This chain links TRBV7-2 with TRBJ1-5; 8 nucleotides line up with TRBD1. The CDR3 has 16 amino acids. The germline V gene has CDR1 SGHTA and CDR2 FQGNSA. J was trimmed by 2 bases and V by 1 base; bases with no gene match: 4. CDR3 amino acids: CASSLVQGAGNQPQHF. The CDR3, as DNA: TGTGCCAGCAGCTTAGTCCAGGGGGCTGGCAATCAGCCCCAGCATTTT.

The chain joins TRBV7-3 to TRBJ2-7; maybe TRBD2 (6 bases). The CDR3 has 18 residues. Deletions cut 5 bases from V and 0 bases from J, with 23 bases between. The germline V gene has CDR1 SGHTA and CDR2 FQGTGA. The CDR3 DNA follows: TGTGCCAGCAGCCCCCGGGGTCCGTTAGCGGAAAGCTCCTACGAGCAGTACTTC. Its protein product is CASSPRGPLAESSYEQYF.

The gene calls are TRBV5-1 and TRBJ2-1; 10 bases are shared with TRBD2. The CDR3 spans 16 residues. The junction had 10 bases not matched to a gene; V was cut back by 0 bases and J by 10 bases. Germline V CDR1 and CDR2: SGHRS, YFSETQ. The CDR3 DNA reads TGCGCCAGCAGCTTGGCCGTGGTAGCGGGAGGTTCCGAGCAGTTCTTC. It encodes CASSLAVVAGGSEQFF. Combining the CDR3 with reference TRBV5-1 and TRBJ2-1 gives the whole variable domain KAGVTQTPRYLIKTRGQQVTLSCSPISGHRSVSWYQQTPGQGLQFLFEYFSETQRNKGNFPGRFSGRQFSNSRSEMNVSTLELGDSALYLCASSLAVVAGGSEQFFGPGTRLTVL.

The rearrangement joins TRBV28 to TRBJ1-1; D not certain. V gave up 6 bases and J gave up 2 bases, with 10 bases separating them. CDR1 and CDR2 from the germline V gene are MDHEN and SYDVKM. The CDR3 contains 13 residues. The DNA of the CDR3 is TGTGCCAGCAGCTGGGTATCCAACACTGAAGCTTTCTTT. It encodes CASSWVSNTEAFF.

The rearrangement links TRBV19 to TRBJ1-3; D might be TRBD1 (6 bases). The germline V and J ends were trimmed by 11 bases and 0 bases, with 14 bases remaining between them. The CDR3 is 14 residues long. The germline V gene has CDR1 LNHDA and CDR2 SQIVND (reference sequence). This CDR3 reads CAGGDPYSGNTIYF. The CDR3 DNA reads as TGTGCCGGGGGCGATCCTTACTCTGGAAACACCATATATTTT.

The chain couples TRBV2 to TRBJ2-7; tentatively, D is TRBD2 (5 bases). Germline-derived CDR1 and CDR2 are SNHLY and FYNNEI. V gave up 7 bases and J gave up 7 bases, with 11 bases separating them. There are 11 residues in the CDR3. As DNA, the CDR3 is TGTGCCAGCACAGAGTGGAGGGAGCAGTACTTC. Translation: CASTEWREQYF.